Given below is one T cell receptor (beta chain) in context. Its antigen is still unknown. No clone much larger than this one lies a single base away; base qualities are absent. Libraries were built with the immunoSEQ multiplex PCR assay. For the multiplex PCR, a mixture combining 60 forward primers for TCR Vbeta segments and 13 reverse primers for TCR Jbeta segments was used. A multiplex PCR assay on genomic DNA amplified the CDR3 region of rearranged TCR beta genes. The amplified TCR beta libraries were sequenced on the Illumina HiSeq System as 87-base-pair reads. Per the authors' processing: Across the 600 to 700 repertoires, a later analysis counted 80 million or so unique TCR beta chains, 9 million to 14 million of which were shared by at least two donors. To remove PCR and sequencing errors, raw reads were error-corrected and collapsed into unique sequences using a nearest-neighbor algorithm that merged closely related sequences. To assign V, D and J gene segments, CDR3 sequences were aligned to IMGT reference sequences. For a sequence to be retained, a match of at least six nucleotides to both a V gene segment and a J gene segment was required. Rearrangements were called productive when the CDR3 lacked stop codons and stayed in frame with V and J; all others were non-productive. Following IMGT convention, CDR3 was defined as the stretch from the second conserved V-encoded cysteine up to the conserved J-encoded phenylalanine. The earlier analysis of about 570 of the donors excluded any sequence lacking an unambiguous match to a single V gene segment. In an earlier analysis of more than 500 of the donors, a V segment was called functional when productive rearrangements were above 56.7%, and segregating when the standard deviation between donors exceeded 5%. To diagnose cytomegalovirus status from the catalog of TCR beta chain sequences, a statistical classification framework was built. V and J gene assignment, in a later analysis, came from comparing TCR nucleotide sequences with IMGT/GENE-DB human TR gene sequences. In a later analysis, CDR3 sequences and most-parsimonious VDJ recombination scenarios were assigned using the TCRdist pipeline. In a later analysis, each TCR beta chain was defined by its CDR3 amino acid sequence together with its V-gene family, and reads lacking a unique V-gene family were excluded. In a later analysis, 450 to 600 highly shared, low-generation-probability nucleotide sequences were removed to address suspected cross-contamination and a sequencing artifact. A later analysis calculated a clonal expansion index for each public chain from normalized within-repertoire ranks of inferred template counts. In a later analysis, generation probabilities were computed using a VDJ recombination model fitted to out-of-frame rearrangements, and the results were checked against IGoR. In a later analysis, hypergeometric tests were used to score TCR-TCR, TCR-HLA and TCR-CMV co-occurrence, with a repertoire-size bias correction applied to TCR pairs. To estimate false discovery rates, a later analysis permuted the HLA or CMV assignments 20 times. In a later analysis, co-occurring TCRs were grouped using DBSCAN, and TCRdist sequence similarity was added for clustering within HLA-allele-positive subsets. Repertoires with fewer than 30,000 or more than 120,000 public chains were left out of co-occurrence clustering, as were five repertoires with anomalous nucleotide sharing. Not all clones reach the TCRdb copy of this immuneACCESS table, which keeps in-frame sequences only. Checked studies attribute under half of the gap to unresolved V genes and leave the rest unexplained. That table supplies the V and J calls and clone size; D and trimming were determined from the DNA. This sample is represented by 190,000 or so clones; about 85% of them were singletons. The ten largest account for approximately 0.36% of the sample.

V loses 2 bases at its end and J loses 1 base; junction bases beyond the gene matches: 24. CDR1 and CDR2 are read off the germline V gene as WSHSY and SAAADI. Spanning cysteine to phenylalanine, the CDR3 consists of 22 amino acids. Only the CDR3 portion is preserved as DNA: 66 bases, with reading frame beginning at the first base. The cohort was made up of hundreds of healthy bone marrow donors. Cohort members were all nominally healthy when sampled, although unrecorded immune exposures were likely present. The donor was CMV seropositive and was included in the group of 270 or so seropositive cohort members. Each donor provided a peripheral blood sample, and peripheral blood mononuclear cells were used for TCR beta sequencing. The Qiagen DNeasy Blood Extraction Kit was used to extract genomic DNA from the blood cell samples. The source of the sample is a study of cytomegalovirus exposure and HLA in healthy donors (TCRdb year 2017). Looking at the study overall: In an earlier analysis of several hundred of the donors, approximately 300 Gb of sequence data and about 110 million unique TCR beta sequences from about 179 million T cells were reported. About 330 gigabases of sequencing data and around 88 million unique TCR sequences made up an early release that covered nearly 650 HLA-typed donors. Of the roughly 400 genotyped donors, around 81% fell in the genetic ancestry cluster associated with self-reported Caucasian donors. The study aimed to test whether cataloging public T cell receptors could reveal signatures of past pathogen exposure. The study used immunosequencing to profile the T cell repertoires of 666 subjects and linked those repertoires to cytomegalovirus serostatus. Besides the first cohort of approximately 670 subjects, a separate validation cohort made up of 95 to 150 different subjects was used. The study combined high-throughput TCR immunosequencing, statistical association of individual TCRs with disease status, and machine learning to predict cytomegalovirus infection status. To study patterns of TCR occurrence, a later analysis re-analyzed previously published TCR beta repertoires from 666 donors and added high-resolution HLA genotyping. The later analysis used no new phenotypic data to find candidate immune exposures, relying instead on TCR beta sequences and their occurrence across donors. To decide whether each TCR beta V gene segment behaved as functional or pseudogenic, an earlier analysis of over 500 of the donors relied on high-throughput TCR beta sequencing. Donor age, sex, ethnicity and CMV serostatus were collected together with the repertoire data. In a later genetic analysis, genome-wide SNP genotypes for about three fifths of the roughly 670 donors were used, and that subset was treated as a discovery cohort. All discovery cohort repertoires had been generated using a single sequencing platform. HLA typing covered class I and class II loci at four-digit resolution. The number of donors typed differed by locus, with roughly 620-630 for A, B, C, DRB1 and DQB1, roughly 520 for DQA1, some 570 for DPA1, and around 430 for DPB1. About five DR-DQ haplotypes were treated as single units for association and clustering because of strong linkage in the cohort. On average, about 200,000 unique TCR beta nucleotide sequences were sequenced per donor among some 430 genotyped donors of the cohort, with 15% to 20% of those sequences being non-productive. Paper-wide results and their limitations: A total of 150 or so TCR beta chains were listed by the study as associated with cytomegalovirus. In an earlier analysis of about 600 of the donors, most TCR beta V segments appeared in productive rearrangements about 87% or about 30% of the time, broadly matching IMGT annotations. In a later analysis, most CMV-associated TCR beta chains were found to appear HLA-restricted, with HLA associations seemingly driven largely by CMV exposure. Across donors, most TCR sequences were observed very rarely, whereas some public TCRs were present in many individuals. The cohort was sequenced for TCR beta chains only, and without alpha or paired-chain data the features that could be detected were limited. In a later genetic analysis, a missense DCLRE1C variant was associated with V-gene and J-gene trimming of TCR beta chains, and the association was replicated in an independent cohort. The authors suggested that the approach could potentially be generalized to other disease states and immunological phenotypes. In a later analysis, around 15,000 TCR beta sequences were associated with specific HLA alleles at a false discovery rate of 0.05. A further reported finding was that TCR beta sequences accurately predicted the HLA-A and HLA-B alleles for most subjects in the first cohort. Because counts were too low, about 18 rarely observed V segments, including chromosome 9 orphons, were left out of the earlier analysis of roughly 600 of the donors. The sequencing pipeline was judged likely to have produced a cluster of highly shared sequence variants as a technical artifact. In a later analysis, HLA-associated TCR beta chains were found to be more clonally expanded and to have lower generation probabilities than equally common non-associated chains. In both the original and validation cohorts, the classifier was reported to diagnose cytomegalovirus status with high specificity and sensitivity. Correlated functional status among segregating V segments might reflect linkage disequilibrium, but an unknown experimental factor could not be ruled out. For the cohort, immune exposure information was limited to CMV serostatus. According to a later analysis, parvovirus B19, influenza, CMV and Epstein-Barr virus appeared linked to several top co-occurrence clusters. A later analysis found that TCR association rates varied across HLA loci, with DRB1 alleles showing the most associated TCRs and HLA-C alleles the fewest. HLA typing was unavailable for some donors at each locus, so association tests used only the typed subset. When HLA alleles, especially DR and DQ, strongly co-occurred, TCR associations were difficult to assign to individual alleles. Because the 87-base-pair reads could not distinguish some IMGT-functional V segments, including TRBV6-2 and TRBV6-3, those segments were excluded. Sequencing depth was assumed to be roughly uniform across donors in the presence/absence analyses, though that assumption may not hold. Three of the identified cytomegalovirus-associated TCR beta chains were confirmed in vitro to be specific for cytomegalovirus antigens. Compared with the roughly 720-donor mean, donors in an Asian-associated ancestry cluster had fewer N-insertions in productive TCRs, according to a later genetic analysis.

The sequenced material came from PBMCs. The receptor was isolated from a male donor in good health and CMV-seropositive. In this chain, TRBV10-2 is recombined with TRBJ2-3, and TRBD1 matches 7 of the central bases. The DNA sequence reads TGCGCCAGCAGTGAGCCCCCCGCCACGGACAGGCTAACCCACACAGGCACAGATACGCAGTATTTT. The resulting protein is CASSEPPATDRLTHTGTDTQYF.